These 27 T cell receptor beta chains were all obtained from the same sample, sequenced in a study of T cells in Graves' hyperthyroidism and ophthalmopathy. Amplification targeted TCR beta CDR3 regions from RNA transcripts. First-round RT-PCR targeting the TCR CDR3 was performed with the HTBI primer set. A single record per CDR3 protein comes from TCRdb applying MiXCR to the multiplex PCR reads. The data contain some 700,000 distinct CDR3 sequences, around a sixth of them singletons. Sequences were obtained from blood. These receptors all stem from a man aged 45-60 years with Graves' hyperthyroidism.

This clonotype was observed many times. V is TRBV12-3 or TRBV12-4 and J is TRBJ2-5; 8 positions agree with TRBD2. J lost 4 bases, V lost 3 bases, and 10 bases had no gene match. The CDR3 length is 16 residues. The CDR3 nucleotides are TGTGCCAGCAGTTTTATGGGGCTTGCGGGAGGAGAGACCCAGTACTTC. Translated, it gives CASSFMGLAGGETQYF.

This clonotype was seen at least ten times. This chain joins TRBV28 and TRBJ2-7, with D possibly TRBD2 on 5 matching bases. Deletions cut 1 base from V and 0 bases from J, with 10 bases between. The CDR3 sequence is 15 residues long. Germline V gene sequence: CDR1 MDHEN, CDR2 SYDVKM. CDR3 nucleotides: TGTGCCAGCAGTTTATTGAAGCGGAACTCCTACGAGCAGTACTTC. Residues: CASSLLKRNSYEQYF.

This clonotype occurred many times. The chain links TRBV7-8 to TRBJ2-7; no reliable D call. Trimming left V 5 bases short and J 3 bases short, with 14 bases between. The CDR3 contains 14 residues. Per germline, CDR1 SGHVS and CDR2 FQNEAQ. CDR3 nucleotides: TGTGCCAGCAGCGCCCACCGTGATGGCTACGAGCAGTACTTC. Translating it yields CASSAHRDGYEQYF.

This clonotype appeared many times. The rearrangement uses TRBV27 and TRBJ2-7; no clear D. CDR1 is MNHEY and CDR2 is SMNVEV in the germline V gene (reference sequence). CDR3 size: 15 residues. Deletions cut 1 base from V and 3 bases from J, with 13 bases between. In DNA form, the CDR3 reads TGTGCCAGCAGTTTATTCTCCAGGAACCTCTACGAGCAGTACTTC. Translated, it gives CASSLFSRNLYEQYF.

The V and J genes are TRBV7-3 and TRBJ2-2; D unresolved. Germline V gives CDR1 SGHTA, CDR2 FQGTGA. There are 15 residues in the CDR3. The V end was cut by 0 bases, the J end by 1 base, with 6 bases between. Here the CDR3 reads CASSLTYGNTGELFF. The DNA of the CDR3 is TGTGCCAGCAGCTTAACTTACGGGAACACCGGGGAGCTGTTTTTT.

This clonotype was recorded at least ten times. The chain employs TRBV28 and TRBJ2-3; the D gene is possibly TRBD1 (5 bases). The germline gives CDR1 MDHEN, CDR2 SYDVKM. Trimming took off 6 bases at V and 0 bases at J, with 22 bases between the two ends. This CDR3 is built from 18 residues. The CDR3 DNA follows: TGTGCCAGCAGCCCGCCTCCTATCTACAGGTTAAGCACAGATACGCAGTATTTT. Translation gives CASSPPPIYRLSTDTQYF.

The sample holds many counts of this clonotype. The V and J genes are TRBV2 and TRBJ1-1; D gene uncertain. In germline, CDR1 is SNHLY, CDR2 FYNNEI. V dropped 7 bases and J dropped 3 bases, with 12 bases sitting between them. This CDR3 has 13 amino acids. The CDR3 bases are TGTGCCAGCAACGAGGTTCCGGACACTGAAGCTTTCTTT. This translates into CASNEVPDTEAFF. Looking up the rest from reference TRBV2 and TRBJ1-1 gives the full variable domain: EPEVTQTPSHQVTQMGQEVILRCVPISNHLYFYWYRQILGQKVEFLVSFYNNEISEKSEIFDDQFSVERPDGSNFTLKIRSTKLEDSAMYFCASNEVPDTEAFFGQGTRLTVV.

The chain is built from TRBV7-9 and TRBJ2-1; 10 positions agree with TRBD2. After removal of 0 bases from V and 5 bases from J, the junction contained 13 bases not matched to a gene. Germline V gene sequence: CDR1 SEHNR, CDR2 FQNEAQ (reference sequence). This CDR3 is 19 amino acids long. The DNA of the CDR3 is TGTGCCAGCAGCTTAGCGCTTTCAGCGGGAGGGAGCTACGACAATGAGCAGTTCTTC. This gives the protein CASSLALSAGGSYDNEQFF.

This clonotype turned up a few times. V usage is TRBV20-1 and J usage is TRBJ1-1; D is ambiguous. The length of the CDR3 is 14 residues. Germline CDR1 reads DFQATT; CDR2 reads SNEGSKA (reference sequence). V was cut by 1 base and J by 1 base, with 10 bases left in between. In DNA form, the CDR3 reads TGCAGTGCTAGAGTGGGTGCAGGGAACACTGAAGCTTTCTTT. Translating gives CSARVGAGNTEAFF.

This clonotype has only a few counts. This chain uses TRBV3-1 with TRBJ1-3, with D maybe TRBD1 (5 bases). Looked up from germline, CDR1 is LGHDT and CDR2 is YNNKEL (reference sequence). Trimming stripped 1 base from V and 0 bases from J, with 10 bases between. The CDR3 runs 16 residues. CDR3 nucleotides: TGTGCCAGCAGCCAAGGACCGGGACTCTCTGGAAACACCATATATTTT. Translation gives CASSQGPGLSGNTIYF.

The table lists this clonotype with many counts. The V call is TRBV7-8, the J call TRBJ2-3; possibly TRBD1 for D (6 bases). CDR3 length: 14 residues. Looked up from germline, CDR1 is SGHVS and CDR2 is FQNEAQ. Trimming took off 6 bases at V and 5 bases at J, with 15 bases between the two ends. In nucleotides, the CDR3 is TGTGCCAGCAGTCAGGCAGGGGTAAAAGATACGCAGTATTTT. Translation gives CASSQAGVKDTQYF. Combining the CDR3 with reference TRBV7-8 and TRBJ2-3 gives the whole variable domain GAGVSQSPRYKVAKRGQDVALRCDPISGHVSLFWYQQALGQGPEFLTYFQNEAQLDKSGLPSDRFFAERPEGSVSTLKIQRTQQEDSAVYLCASSQAGVKDTQYFGPGTRLTVL.

The chain is built from TRBV6-1 and TRBJ2-1; no definite D call. CDR3 length: 14 residues. Trimming took 6 bases from V and 4 from J, leaving 13 bases between them. Per the germline V gene, CDR1 is MNHNS and CDR2 is SASEGT. The CDR3 nucleotides are TGTGCCAGCAGATCCCCGACCTTATACAATGAGCAGTTCTTC. Residues: CASRSPTLYNEQFF.

This clonotype was counted only a few times. The chain couples TRBV28 to TRBJ2-7; D tentatively reads TRBD1 or TRBD2 (5 bases each). V lost 4 bases, J lost 4 bases, and 14 bases lay in between. This CDR3 is 14 amino acids long. CDR1 MDHEN and CDR2 SYDVKM come from the germline V gene. The CDR3 is CASSSRETEYEQYF. In DNA, the CDR3 is TGTGCCAGCAGTTCCAGGGAGACAGAATACGAGCAGTACTTC.

This clonotype was detected ten times or more. This chain joins TRBV9 and TRBJ2-7; TRBD2 aligns across 8 bases. CDR1 is SGDLS and CDR2 is YYNGEE in the germline V gene. The CDR3 has 15 amino acids. V dropped 4 bases and J dropped 5; count of bases not matched to a gene: 11. CDR3 DNA sequence: TGTGCCAGCAGCTCCACGGGGGGGGAGGGCAACGAGCAGTACTTC. It is translated as CASSSTGGEGNEQYF.

The rearrangement joins TRBV15 to TRBJ1-6; D is undetermined. Germline loops: CDR1 LNHNV, CDR2 YYDKDF (reference sequence). This CDR3 spans 12 amino acids. V shed 4 bases and J shed 10 bases, with 8 bases lying between them. Written as DNA, the CDR3 is TGTGCCACCAGCACTACAGACTCACCCCTCCACTTT. Its translation is CATSTTDSPLHF.

This clonotype was counted at least ten times. This chain joins TRBV20-1 and TRBJ2-7; 7 positions agree with TRBD2. The CDR3 spans 15 residues. V dropped 1 base and J dropped 0; count of bases not matched to a gene: 6. Germline V CDR1 and CDR2: DFQATT, SNEGSKA (reference sequence). The CDR3 coding sequence is TGCAGTGCTAGAGTCCAGCGGGACGCCTCCTACGAGCAGTACTTC. Translation gives CSARVQRDASYEQYF.

This sequence joins TRBV7-2 and TRBJ2-7, with D possibly TRBD2 on 5 matching bases. The CDR3 covers 14 residues. Germline CDR1 reads SGHTA; CDR2 reads FQGNSA. V was clipped by 3 bases and J by 4 bases, with 13 bases between them. CDR3 residues: CASSFSASRYEQYF. As DNA, the CDR3 is TGTGCCAGCAGCTTTAGCGCCTCGAGGTACGAGCAGTACTTC.

This clonotype was seen ten or more times. The V call is TRBV7-2, the J call TRBJ2-7; 10 nucleotides line up with TRBD1. This CDR3 has 21 amino acids. Germline trimming cut 4 bases from V and 0 bases from J; bases unmatched to any gene: 21. In germline, CDR1 is SGHTA, CDR2 FQGNSA. CDR3 region: CASSYRATGGLGSGTSYEQYF. The CDR3 bases are TGTGCCAGCAGCTACCGTGCGACAGGGGGCCTCGGAAGCGGGACCTCCTACGAGCAGTACTTC.

At least ten counts were recorded for this clonotype. V gene TRBV2 combines with J gene TRBJ2-1; D gene unclear. Trimming removed 8 bases at V and 4 bases at J, with 6 bases between. The CDR3 totals 11 residues. CDR1 and CDR2 (germline): SNHLY, FYNNEI. CDR3 loop: CASGEYNEQFF. CDR3 in DNA: TGTGCCAGCGGAGAGTACAATGAGCAGTTCTTC.

The J gene is TRBJ2-2, the V gene TRBV29-1; 8 positions agree with TRBD2. J was trimmed by 7 bases and V by 6 bases; bases with no gene match: 7. Germline V gene lookup returns CDR1 SQVTM and CDR2 ANQGSEA. This CDR3 is built from 13 residues. The CDR3 sequence is CSVTGTSYGELFF. In DNA, the CDR3 is TGCAGCGTAACCGGGACTAGTTACGGGGAGCTGTTTTTT.

On this clonotype: A read error may explain this, as a much larger clone is one base away. The chain carries TRBV10-3 and TRBJ2-5; D is perhaps TRBD2 (6 bases). Germline loops: CDR1 ENHRY, CDR2 SYGVKD. CDR3 size: 14 residues. CDR3 in amino acids: CAIGESPGRETQYF. CDR3 DNA: TGTGCCATCGGTGAGTCCCCAGGGAGGGAGACCCAGTACTTC.

In its sample, this clonotype was seen many times. The chain is built from TRBV30 and TRBJ2-2, with D perhaps matching TRBD1 (6 bases). Germline-derived CDR1 and CDR2 are GTSNPN and SVGIG (reference sequence). V was shortened by 0 bases and J by 9 bases, with 8 bases between the two germline ends. This CDR3 is 12 amino acids long. CDR3 coding DNA: TGTGCCTGGAGTGTTCAGGGGTGGGAGCTGTTTTTT. This gives the protein CAWSVQGWELFF.

This clonotype was observed a few times. A junction end diverges from the germline sequence, so it may reflect a read error. The gene calls are TRBV7-9 and TRBJ2-1; the D gene is possibly TRBD2 (6 bases). This CDR3 region has 15 residues. Germline CDR1 SEHNR, CDR2 FQNEAQ (reference sequence). The CDR3 coding sequence is TGTGCCAGCAGCCTTAGCGGAGGCTCCTACAATGGGCAGTTCTTC. Amino acids: CASSLSGGSYNGQFF.

This clonotype turned up a few times. The V and J genes are TRBV5-5 and TRBJ2-1; TRBD1 matches 9 bases. V lost 3 bases, J lost 9 bases, and 10 bases stayed unmatched. Germline-derived CDR1 and CDR2 are SGHKS and YYEKEE (reference sequence). The CDR3 loop spans 15 amino acids. CDR3 protein: CASSSRTGAIIEQFF. Written as DNA, the CDR3 is TGTGCCAGCAGCTCGAGGACAGGGGCAATTATTGAGCAGTTCTTC.

This clonotype was seen ten or more times. The chain uses TRBV28 and TRBJ1-4; D is possibly TRBD1 (5 bases). Trimming pared 2 bases from V and 8 bases from J, leaving 12 bases between. The CDR3 consists of 14 residues. Germline CDR1 is MDHEN and CDR2 is SYDVKM. The CDR3, as DNA: TGTGCCAGCAGTTTACCCGGGGGGTCAGAAAAACTGTTTTTT. Its protein is CASSLPGGSEKLFF.

With regard to this clonotype: A much bigger clone sits one base away, suggesting this may be a read error. The chain combines TRBV14 with TRBJ2-7, with 7 bases matching TRBD1. This CDR3 has 15 amino acids. The germline V gene has CDR1 SGHDN and CDR2 FVKESK. The DNA of the CDR3 is TGTGCCAGCAGCCAATTAGGGGGCGACCATTACGAGCACTACTTC. Its protein product is CASSQLGGDHYEHYF.

The chain is built from TRBV6-1 and TRBJ1-1, with 7 positions matching TRBD1. Germline V gene data show CDR1 as MNHNS and CDR2 as SASEGT. V was clipped by 6 bases and J by 4 bases; unmatched bases: 8. The CDR3 length is 14 residues. This CDR3 reads CASRIVQGPTEAFF. DNA of the CDR3: TGTGCCAGCAGGATAGTACAGGGGCCCACTGAAGCTTTCTTT.